This TCR beta chain derives from a study of CD8+CD57+ T cells in acquired aplastic anemia listed by TCRdb under 2018. Broadly, across the study: Extracted DNA from sorted CD4+ and CD8+ cells averaged approximately 3.4 ug, ranging from roughly 0.2 to 30 ug. CD8+CD57+ expansion was defined as frequency above the mean frequency observed in healthy subjects. Study-wide findings and limitations: Roughly 29 CD8+ CDR3 sequences were shared between patients and controls but appeared highly expressed in patients and within their immunodominant clones. No significant difference in CD8+ Simpson's diversity was found between patients and healthy controls (P=0.060).

This clonotype showed up just a few times. The clone's antigen remains unknown. A read error may produce the germline difference seen at one junction end. Flow cytometry had shown CD8+CD57+ cell expansion in the patients selected for sequencing. Severe acquired aplastic anemia was diagnosed in all patients according to International Study of Aplastic Anemia and Agranulocytosis and Camitta criteria. At the time blood was sampled, none of the patients had received any therapy. The study deep-sequenced TCR repertoires of sorted CD4+ and CD8+ blood T cells from severe aplastic anemia patients and healthy subjects. Patients were enrolled under clinicaltrials.gov protocols 00001620, 01623167, 00001397, 00071045, 00081523 and 00961064 in the USA. Ficoll-Paque density gradient centrifugation was used to isolate peripheral blood mononuclear cells. Before DNA extraction, CD4+ and CD8+ T cells were sorted by FACS or by magnetic beads.

Genomic DNA served as template for TCR beta VDJ combination and CDR3 sequence profiling. TCR repertoire sequencing was run on an Illumina HiSeq 2000. Regarding the original processing steps: TRBV/TRBJ rearrangement plots, CDR3 size and DJ length profiles, and Simpson's diversity index were used to evaluate the repertoires. The most abundant DNA sequence in the deep sequencing data was taken as the immunodominant clone. CDR3 amino acid sequences were screened for sharing across subjects and were compared with published repertoires and the VDJdb database. TCRdb applied fastp at Q25 and MiXCR to the public reads, then kept only in-frame beta chains. CDR3 protein duplicates are merged, each entry listing the most common genes and DNA. The V and J calls, along with clone size, are taken from TCRdb and not from the paper's own processing. The sample table lists under 350,000 distinct CDR3 sequences, 56% of them with a count of one. The ten largest clones add up to 1% to 1.5% of the sample.

Counted from cysteine to phenylalanine, this CDR3 has 13 amino acids. Only the CDR3 portion is preserved as DNA: 39 bases, with reading frame beginning at the first base. CDR1 and CDR2 (SSHAT, FNYEAQ) derive from the germline V gene (reference sequence). Material: sorted CD4+, CD8+, or CD8+CD57+ T cells (not recorded which) from PBMCs. The receptor was isolated from a human donor with aplastic anemia. The chain was built from TRBV7-7 and TRBJ2-7, with the identity of the D gene unclear. The nucleotides are TGTGCTAGCAGCTTAGCACTCTCCTACGAGCAGTACTTC. Translation gives CASSLALSYEQYF. The full variable domain, completed from the reference TRBV7-7 and TRBJ2-7 proteins outside the CDR3, reads GAGVSQSPRYKVTKRGQDVTLRCDPISSHATLYWYQQALGQGPEFLTYFNYEAQPDKSGLPSDRFSAERPEGSISTLTIQRTEQRDSAMYRCASSLALSYEQYFGPGTRLTVT.